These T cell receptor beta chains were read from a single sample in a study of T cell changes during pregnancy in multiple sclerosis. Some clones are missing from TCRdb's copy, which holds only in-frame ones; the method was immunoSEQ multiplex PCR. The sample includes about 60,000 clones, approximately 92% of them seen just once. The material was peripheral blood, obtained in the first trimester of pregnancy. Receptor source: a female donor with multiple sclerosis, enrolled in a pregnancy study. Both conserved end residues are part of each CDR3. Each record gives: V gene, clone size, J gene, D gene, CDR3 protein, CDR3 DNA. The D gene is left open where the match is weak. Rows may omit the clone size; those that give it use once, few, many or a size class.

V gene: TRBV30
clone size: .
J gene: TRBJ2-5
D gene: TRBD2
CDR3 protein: CAWSVLGRGQETQYF
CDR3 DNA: TGTGCCTGGAGTGTACTCGGGCGGGGGCAAGAGACCCAGTACTTC

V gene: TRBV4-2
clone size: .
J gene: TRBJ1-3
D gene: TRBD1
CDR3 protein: CASSLGTAARGNTIYF
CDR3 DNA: TGTGCCAGCAGCCTAGGGACAGCCGCCCGGGGAAACACCATATATTTT

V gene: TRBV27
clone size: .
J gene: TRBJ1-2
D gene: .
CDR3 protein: CASSSRRQFHYGYTF
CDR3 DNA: TGTGCCAGCAGTTCGCGCAGGCAATTTCACTATGGCTACACCTTC

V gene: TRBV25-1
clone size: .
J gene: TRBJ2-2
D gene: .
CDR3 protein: CASTDDWIIGGELFF
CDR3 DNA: TGTGCCAGCACTGACGACTGGATAATCGGCGGGGAGCTGTTTTTT

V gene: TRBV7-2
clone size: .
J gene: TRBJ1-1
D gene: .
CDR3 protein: CASSLSGTEAFF
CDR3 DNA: TGTGCCAGCAGCTTGTCGGGGACTGAAGCTTTCTTT

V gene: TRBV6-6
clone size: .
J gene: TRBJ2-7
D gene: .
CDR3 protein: CASSPGGYEQYF
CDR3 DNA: TGTGCCAGCAGCCCTGGGGGGTACGAGCAGTACTTC

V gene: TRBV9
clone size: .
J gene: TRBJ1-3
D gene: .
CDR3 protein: CASSVGSGSGNTIYF
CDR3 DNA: TGTGCCAGCAGCGTAGGCAGCGGCTCTGGAAACACCATATATTTT

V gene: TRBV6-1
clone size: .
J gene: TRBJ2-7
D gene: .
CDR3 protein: CASRTAGTGVYEQYF
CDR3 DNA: TGTGCCAGCAGGACGGCCGGGACGGGGGTCTACGAGCAGTACTTC

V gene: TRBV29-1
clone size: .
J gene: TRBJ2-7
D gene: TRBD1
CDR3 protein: CSVLDRGEISYEQYF
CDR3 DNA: TGCAGCGTTCTTGACAGGGGCGAAATCTCCTACGAGCAGTACTTC

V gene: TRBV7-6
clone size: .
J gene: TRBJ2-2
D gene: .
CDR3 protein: CASSLARVNTGELFF
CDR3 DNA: TGTGCCAGCAGCTTAGCGCGGGTGAACACCGGGGAGCTGTTTTTT

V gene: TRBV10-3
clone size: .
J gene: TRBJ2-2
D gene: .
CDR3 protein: CATVAPNTGELFF
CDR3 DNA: TGTGCCACCGTAGCCCCCAACACCGGGGAGCTGTTTTTT

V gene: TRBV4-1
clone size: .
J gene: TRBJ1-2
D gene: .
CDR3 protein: CASSQEPTTNYGYTF
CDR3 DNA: TGCGCCAGCAGCCAAGAGCCGACTACTAACTATGGCTACACCTTC

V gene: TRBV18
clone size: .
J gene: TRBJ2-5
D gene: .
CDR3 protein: CASSPSTVGETQYF
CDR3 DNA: TGTGCCAGCTCACCTTCTACAGTAGGAGAGACCCAGTACTTC

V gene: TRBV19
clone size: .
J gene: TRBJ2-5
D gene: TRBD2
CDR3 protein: CASSIGRVEKTQYF
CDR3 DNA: TGTGCCAGTAGTATTGGGAGGGTGGAAAAGACCCAGTACTTC

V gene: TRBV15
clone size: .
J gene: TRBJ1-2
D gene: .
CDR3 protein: CATRLGGWGGDGYTF
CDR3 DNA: TGTGCCACCCGCCTAGGGGGTTGGGGGGGCGATGGCTACACCTTC

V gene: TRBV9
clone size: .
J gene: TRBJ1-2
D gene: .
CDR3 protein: CASSPRGGGSYGYTF
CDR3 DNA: TGTGCCAGCAGCCCTCGTGGGGGGGGTAGCTATGGCTACACCTTC

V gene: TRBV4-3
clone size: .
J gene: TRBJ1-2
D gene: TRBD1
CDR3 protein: CASSQGTGEGYTF
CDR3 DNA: TGCGCCAGCAGCCAAGGGACAGGGGAAGGCTACACCTTC

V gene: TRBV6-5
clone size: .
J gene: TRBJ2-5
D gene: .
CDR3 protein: CASRGTGHKTQYF
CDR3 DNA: TGTGCCAGCAGGGGTACAGGTCATAAGACCCAGTACTTC

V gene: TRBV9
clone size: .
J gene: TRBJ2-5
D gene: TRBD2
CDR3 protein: CASSVDLAGGTQETQYF
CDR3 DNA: TGTGCCAGCAGCGTAGATCTAGCGGGGGGGACCCAAGAGACCCAGTACTTC

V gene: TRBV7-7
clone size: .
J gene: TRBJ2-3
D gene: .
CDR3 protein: CASSFGPPGDTQYF
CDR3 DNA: TGTGCCAGCAGCTTTGGCCCGCCTGGTGATACGCAGTATTTT

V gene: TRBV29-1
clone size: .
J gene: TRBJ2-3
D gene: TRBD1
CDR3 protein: CSVHRGWDTQYF
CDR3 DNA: TGCAGCGTTCACAGGGGTTGGGATACGCAGTATTTT

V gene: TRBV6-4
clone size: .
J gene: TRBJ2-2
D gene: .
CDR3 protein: CASSDRGRDTGELFF
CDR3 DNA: TGTGCCAGCAGTGACAGGGGAAGAGACACCGGGGAGCTGTTTTTT

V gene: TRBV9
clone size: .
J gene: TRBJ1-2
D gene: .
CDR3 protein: CASSSMGPYGYTF
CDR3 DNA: TGTGCCAGCAGCTCAATGGGCCCCTATGGCTACACCTTC

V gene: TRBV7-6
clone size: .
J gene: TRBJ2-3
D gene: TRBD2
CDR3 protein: CASSPTGGAGDTQYF
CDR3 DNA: TGTGCCAGCAGCCCCACCGGGGGGGCTGGGGATACGCAGTATTTT

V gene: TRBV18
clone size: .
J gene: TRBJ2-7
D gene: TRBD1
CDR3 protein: CASSRTGGEYEQYF
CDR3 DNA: TGTGCCAGCTCACGAACAGGGGGCGAGTACGAGCAGTACTTC

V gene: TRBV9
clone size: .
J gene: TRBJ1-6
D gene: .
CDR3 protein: CASSSSVGPDSPLHF
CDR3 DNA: TGTGCCAGCAGCTCTAGTGTTGGCCCCGACTCACCCCTCCACTTT

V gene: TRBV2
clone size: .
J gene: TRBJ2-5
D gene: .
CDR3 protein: CASRDPGAGTQYF
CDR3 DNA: TGTGCCAGCAGAGACCCAGGGGCAGGGACCCAGTACTTC

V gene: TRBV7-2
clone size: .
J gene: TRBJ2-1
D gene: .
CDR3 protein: CASSARQSDNEQFF
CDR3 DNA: TGTGCCAGCAGCGCTAGGCAATCCGACAATGAGCAGTTCTTC

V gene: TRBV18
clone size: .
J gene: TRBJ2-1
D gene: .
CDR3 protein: CASSPPANEQFF
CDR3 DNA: TGTGCCAGCTCACCACCGGCCAATGAGCAGTTCTTC

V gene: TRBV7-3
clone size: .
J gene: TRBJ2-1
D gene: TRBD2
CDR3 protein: CASSLQLAVYNEQFF
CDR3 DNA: TGTGCCAGCAGCTTACAACTAGCGGTTTACAATGAGCAGTTCTTC

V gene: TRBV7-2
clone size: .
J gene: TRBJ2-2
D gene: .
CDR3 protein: CASSLMGGAGNTGELFF
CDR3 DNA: TGTGCCAGCAGCTTAATGGGGGGGGCAGGGAACACCGGGGAGCTGTTTTTT

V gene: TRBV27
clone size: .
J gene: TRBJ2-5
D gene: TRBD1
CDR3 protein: CASRQGTGWGQETQYF
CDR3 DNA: TGTGCCAGCAGACAGGGGACAGGGTGGGGCCAAGAGACCCAGTACTTC

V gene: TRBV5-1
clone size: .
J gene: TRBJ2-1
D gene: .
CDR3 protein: CASFEGVTGSEQFF
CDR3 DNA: TGCGCCAGCTTTGAGGGGGTAACCGGCAGTGAGCAGTTCTTC

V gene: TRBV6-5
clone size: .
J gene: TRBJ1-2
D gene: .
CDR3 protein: CASSPTPTGDYGYTF
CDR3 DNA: TGTGCCAGCAGCCCTACTCCGACAGGTGACTATGGCTACACCTTC

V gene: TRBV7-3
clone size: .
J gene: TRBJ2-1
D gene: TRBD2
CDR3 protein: CASSWGLAGSEQFF
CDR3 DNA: TGTGCCAGCAGCTGGGGACTAGCGGGGAGTGAGCAGTTCTTC

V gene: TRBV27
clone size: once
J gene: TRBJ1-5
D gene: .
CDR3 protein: CASGPREGNQPQHF
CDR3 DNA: TGTGCCAGCGGCCCGAGGGAAGGCAATCAGCCCCAGCATTTT

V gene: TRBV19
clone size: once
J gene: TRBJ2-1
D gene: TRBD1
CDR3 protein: CASRGQGAKNEQFF
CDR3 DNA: TGTGCCAGTAGGGGACAGGGGGCCAAAAATGAGCAGTTCTTC

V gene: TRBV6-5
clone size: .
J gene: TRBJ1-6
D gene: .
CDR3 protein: CAAGGQDNSPLHF
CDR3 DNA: TGTGCCGCTGGAGGTCAAGATAATTCACCCCTCCACTTT

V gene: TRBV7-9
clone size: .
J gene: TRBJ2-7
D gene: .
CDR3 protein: CASIPLDSTQGYEQYF
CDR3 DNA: TGTGCCAGCATCCCTCTCGACAGCACCCAGGGCTACGAGCAGTACTTC

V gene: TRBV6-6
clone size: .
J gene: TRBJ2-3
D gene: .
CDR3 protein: CASSYSSVTDTQYF
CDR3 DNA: TGTGCCAGCAGTTACTCCAGCGTCACAGATACGCAGTATTTT

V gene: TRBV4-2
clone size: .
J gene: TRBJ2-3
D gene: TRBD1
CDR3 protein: CASSHGQGMETDTQYF
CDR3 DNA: TGTGCCAGCAGCCATGGACAGGGCATGGAAACAGATACGCAGTATTTT

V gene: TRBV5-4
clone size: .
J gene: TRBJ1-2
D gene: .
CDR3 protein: CASSLAGGGGYTF
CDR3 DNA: TGTGCCAGCAGCTTGGCGGGGGGTGGTGGCTACACCTTC

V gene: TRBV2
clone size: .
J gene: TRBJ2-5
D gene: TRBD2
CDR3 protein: CASSEVLAGALQETQYF
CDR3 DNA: TGTGCCAGCAGTGAGGTGTTAGCGGGGGCGCTCCAAGAGACCCAGTACTTC

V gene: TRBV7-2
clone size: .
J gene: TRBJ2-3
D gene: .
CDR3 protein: CASSPEVMDTQYF
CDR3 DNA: TGTGCCAGCAGCCCCGAGGTTATGGATACGCAGTATTTT

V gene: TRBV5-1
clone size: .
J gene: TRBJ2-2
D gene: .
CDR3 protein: CASSLVSAGANTGELFF
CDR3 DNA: TGCGCCAGCAGCTTGGTTTCGGCGGGCGCGAACACCGGGGAGCTGTTTTTT

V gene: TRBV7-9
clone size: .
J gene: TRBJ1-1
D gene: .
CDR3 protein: CASSPSVSTEAFF
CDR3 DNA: TGTGCCAGCAGCCCGTCTGTGAGCACTGAAGCTTTCTTT

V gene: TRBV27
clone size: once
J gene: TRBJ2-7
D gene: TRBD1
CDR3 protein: CASASRGWAYEQYF
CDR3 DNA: TGTGCCAGCGCGAGCAGGGGGTGGGCCTACGAGCAGTACTTC

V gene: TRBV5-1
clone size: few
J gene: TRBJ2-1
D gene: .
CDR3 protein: CASSRNQGNEQFF
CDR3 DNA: TGCGCCAGCAGCAGAAATCAGGGAAATGAGCAGTTCTTC

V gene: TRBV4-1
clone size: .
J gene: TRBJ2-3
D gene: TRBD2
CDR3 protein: CASSQAGTRTQYF
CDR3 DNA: TGCGCCAGCAGCCAAGCCGGGACTAGAACGCAGTATTTT

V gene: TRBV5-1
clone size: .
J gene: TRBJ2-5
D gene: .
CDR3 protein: CASSPLRQETQYF
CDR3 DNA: TGCGCCAGCAGCCCTTTACGGCAAGAGACCCAGTACTTC

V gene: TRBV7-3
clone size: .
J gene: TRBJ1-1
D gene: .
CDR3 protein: CASSHEVGGLTEAFF
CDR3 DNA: TGTGCCAGCAGCCACGAGGTCGGGGGGTTGACTGAAGCTTTCTTT

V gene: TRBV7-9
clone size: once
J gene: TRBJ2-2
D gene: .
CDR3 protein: CASSPLEGRATGELFF
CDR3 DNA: TGTGCCAGCAGCCCGTTGGAGGGGAGAGCCACCGGGGAGCTGTTTTTT

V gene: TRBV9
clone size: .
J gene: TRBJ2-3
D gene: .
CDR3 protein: CASSVVAGDTQYF
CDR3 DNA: TGTGCCAGCAGCGTAGTAGCCGGGGATACGCAGTATTTT